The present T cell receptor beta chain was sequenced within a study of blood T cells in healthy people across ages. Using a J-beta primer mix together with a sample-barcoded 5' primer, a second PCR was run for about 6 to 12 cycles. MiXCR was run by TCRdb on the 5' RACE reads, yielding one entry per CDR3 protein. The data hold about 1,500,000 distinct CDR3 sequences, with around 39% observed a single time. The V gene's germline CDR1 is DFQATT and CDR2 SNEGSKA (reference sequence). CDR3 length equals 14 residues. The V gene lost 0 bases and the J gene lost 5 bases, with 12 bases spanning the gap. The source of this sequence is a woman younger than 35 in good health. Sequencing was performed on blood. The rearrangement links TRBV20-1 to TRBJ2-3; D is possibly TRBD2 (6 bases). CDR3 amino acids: CSARDSGVGDTQYF. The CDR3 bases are TGCAGTGCTAGAGATAGCGGTGTGGGAGATACGCAGTATTTT.